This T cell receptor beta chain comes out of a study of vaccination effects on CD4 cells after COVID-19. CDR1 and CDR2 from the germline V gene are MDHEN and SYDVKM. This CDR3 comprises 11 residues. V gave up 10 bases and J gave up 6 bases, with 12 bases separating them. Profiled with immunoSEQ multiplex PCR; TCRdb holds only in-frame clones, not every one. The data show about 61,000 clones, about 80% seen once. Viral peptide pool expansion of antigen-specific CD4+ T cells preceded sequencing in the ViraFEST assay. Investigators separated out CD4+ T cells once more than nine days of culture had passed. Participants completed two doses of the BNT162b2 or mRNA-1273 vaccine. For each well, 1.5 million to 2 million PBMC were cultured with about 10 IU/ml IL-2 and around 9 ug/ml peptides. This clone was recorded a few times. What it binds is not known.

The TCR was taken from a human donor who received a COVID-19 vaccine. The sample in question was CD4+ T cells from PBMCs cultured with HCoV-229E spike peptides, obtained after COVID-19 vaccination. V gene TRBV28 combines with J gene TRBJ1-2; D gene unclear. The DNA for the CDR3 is TGTGCCACCAGATACGCCGATGGCTACACCTTC. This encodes CATRYADGYTF.